The present entry profiles one T cell receptor (beta chain) with its context. Losses at the gene ends were 4 bases for V and 9 bases for J; bases not matched to a gene: 13. Germline loops: CDR1 SGHDT, CDR2 YYEEEE. This CDR3 has 15 amino acids. These data come from a study of blood T cell repertoires in COVID-19. Here immunoSEQ multiplex PCR was the method, and the copy in TCRdb shows in-frame clones only, minus some. The sample lists some 240,000 clones; roughly four fifths were seen once. V is TRBV5-6 and J is TRBJ2-7, with 10 nucleotides matching TRBD2. The sequencing sample was made of PBMCs or T cells enriched from blood (not recorded which). The source is a man aged 50-60 years who had recovered from COVID-19. As DNA, the CDR3 is TGTGCCAGCAGCCCGAGACAGGGACTAGCGCCGAGGCAGTACTTC. It yields the protein CASSPRQGLAPRQYF.